Below, one TCR beta chain is given with its context. In the same sample, other DNA sequences code for this CDR3. In the source study's methods: Scientists estimated how many nucleated cells there were by amplifying reference gene primers. Method: immunoSEQ multiplex PCR; TCRdb's copy keeps in-frame clones and lacks some. V and J calls and clone size come straight from that table; D and trimming were deduced from the DNA. There are around 370,000 clones in the sample; around 87% occur only once, and 6.5% to 7% lies in the top ten. The data stem from a study of blood T cell repertoires in COVID-19. Study-wide background: Samples came from the United States, Italy and Spain, spanning acute and convalescent COVID-19. The analysed material was cDNA or gDNA that came from T cells, B-cell-depleted T cells, or PBMCs.

The germline CDR1 and CDR2 sequences are SGDLS and YYNGEE. V dropped 4 bases and J dropped 8 bases, with 9 bases sitting between them. This CDR3 region has 12 residues. This chain links TRBV9 with TRBJ2-2; possible D gene TRBD2, 5 bases. The receptor comes from a young man with active or convalescent COVID-19. Sample: peripheral blood. As DNA, the CDR3 is TGTGCCAGCAGCCCCGGAGGTGGGGAGCTGTTTTTT. Residues: CASSPGGGELFF.